The rows below give T cell receptor beta chains drawn from one sample of a study of cytomegalovirus exposure and HLA in healthy donors. Sequencing used immunoSEQ multiplex PCR; TCRdb keeps in-frame clones, though not all of them. The table lists hundreds of thousands of clones, roughly 89% of them singletons. Sequencing used PBMCs. The source is a woman aged 18 to 35 in good health and CMV-seronegative. The CDR3 runs from the conserved cysteine through the conserved F or W. D genes are given only for firm matches. Some rows have no size entry. The others give once, few or many, or a class for an expanded clone.

d_call j_call clone_size v_call cdr3_aa cdr3_nt
NA TRBJ2-2 NA TRBV4-2 CASSQGLSNTGELFF TGTGCCAGCAGCCAGGGACTCTCGAACACCGGGGAGCTGTTTTTT
NA TRBJ2-3 NA TRBV18 CASSLGGFSTDTQYF TGTGCCAGCTCCCTCGGAGGGTTTAGCACAGATACGCAGTATTTT
TRBD1 TRBJ2-7 NA TRBV27 CASSSGTAPREQYF TGTGCCAGCAGTTCCGGGACAGCTCCCCGGGAGCAGTACTTC
TRBD2 TRBJ2-1 NA TRBV11-3 CASSLGGTSGATKYNEQFF TGTGCCAGCAGCTTAGGGGGGACTAGCGGGGCTACGAAATACAATGAGCAGTTCTTC
TRBD1 TRBJ2-3 NA TRBV27 CASSGDSLPGDTQYF TGTGCCAGCAGTGGGGACAGCCTTCCTGGAGATACGCAGTATTTT
TRBD1 TRBJ2-7 NA TRBV6-6 CASSYRTGFYEQYF TGTGCCAGCAGTTACCGGACAGGCTTCTACGAGCAGTACTTC
TRBD2 TRBJ2-7 NA TRBV28 CASIPSGRAVNSYEQYF TGTGCCAGCATCCCTAGCGGGAGGGCGGTTAACTCCTACGAGCAGTACTTC
TRBD1 TRBJ1-2 NA TRBV9 CASSVAPQGEWYGYTF TGTGCCAGCAGCGTCGCCCCTCAGGGGGAGTGGTATGGCTACACCTTC
TRBD2 TRBJ2-2 NA TRBV6-1 CASSAKTSGTGELFF TGTGCCAGCAGTGCCAAGACTAGCGGAACCGGGGAGCTGTTTTTT
TRBD2 TRBJ2-1 NA TRBV7-2 CASSLALVAGYNEQFF TGTGCCAGCAGCTTAGCATTAGTAGCGGGGTACAATGAGCAGTTCTTC
NA TRBJ1-1 NA TRBV2 CASSQGNTEAFF TGTGCCAGCTCCCAGGGGAACACTGAAGCTTTCTTT
NA TRBJ1-2 once TRBV20-1 CSATLSYGYTF TGCAGTGCCACGCTCAGCTATGGCTACACCTTC
TRBD2 TRBJ2-2 NA TRBV19 CASSRGLAVTGELFF TGTGCCAGTAGTAGGGGACTAGCGGTAACCGGGGAGCTGTTTTTT
TRBD1 TRBJ2-1 NA TRBV6-1 CASSADRVGNEQFF TGTGCCAGCAGTGCGGACAGGGTGGGCAATGAGCAGTTCTTC
NA TRBJ1-1 NA TRBV7-9 CAISWGVEGTEAFF TGTGCCATCTCCTGGGGGGTTGAAGGCACTGAAGCTTTCTTT
NA TRBJ2-7 NA TRBV14 CASSQFAGAVRYEQYF TGTGCCAGCAGCCAATTCGCAGGGGCGGTTCGCTACGAGCAGTACTTC
NA TRBJ1-2 NA TRBV19 CASNTYYGYTF TGTGCCAGTAACACATACTATGGCTACACCTTC
TRBD2 TRBJ2-7 few TRBV14 CASSQEGWQREGLEQYF TGTGCCAGCAGCCAAGAAGGATGGCAACGGGAGGGCCTCGAGCAGTACTTC